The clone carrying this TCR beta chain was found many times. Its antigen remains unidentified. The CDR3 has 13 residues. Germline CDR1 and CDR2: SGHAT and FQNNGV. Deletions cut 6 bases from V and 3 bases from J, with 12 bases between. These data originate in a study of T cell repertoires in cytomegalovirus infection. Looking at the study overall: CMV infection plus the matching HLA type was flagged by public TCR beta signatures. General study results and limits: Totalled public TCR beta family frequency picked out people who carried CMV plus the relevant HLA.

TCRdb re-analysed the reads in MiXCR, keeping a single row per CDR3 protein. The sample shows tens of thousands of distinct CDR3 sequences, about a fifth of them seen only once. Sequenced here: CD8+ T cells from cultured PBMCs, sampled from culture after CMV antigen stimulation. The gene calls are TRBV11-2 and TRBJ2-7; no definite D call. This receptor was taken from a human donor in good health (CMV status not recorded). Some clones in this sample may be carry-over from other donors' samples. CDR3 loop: CASSLRWGYEQYF. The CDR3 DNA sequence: TGTGCCAGCAGTCTGCGGTGGGGCTACGAGCAGTACTTC.